Below are 2 T cell receptor beta chains sequenced from a single sample in a study of blood T cells in healthy people across ages. Using a J-beta primer mix together with a sample-barcoded 5' primer, a second PCR was run for 7 to 11 cycles. TCRdb analysed the 5' RACE reads with MiXCR anew, one entry per CDR3 protein. The sample lists about a million distinct CDR3 sequences, roughly half seen once, with around 21% in the top ten. The specimen was blood. These receptors all stem from a woman aged 60-70 years in good health.

This clonotype has more than one count but fewer than ten. This rearrangement joins TRBV18 to TRBJ1-5; D is unresolved. The length of the CDR3 is 12 residues. Germline V gene lookup returns CDR1 KGHSH and CDR2 LQKENI. Deletions cut 6 bases from V and 7 bases from J, with 10 bases between. The CDR3 DNA follows: TGTGCCAGCTCTTTGCAGGACCAGCCCCAGCATTTT. Translating it yields CASSLQDQPQHF.

This clonotype has only a few counts. The chain is built from TRBV3-1 and TRBJ2-1, with a possible D match to TRBD2 (5 bases). CDR1 is LGHDT, CDR2 YNNKEL, per germline (reference sequence). V was shortened by 1 base and J by 9 bases, with 13 bases between the two germline ends. The length of the CDR3 is 14 residues. In DNA, the CDR3 is TGTGCCAGCAGCCAAGTATTGAAGGGAGTTGAGCAGTTCTTC. Its protein product is CASSQVLKGVEQFF.